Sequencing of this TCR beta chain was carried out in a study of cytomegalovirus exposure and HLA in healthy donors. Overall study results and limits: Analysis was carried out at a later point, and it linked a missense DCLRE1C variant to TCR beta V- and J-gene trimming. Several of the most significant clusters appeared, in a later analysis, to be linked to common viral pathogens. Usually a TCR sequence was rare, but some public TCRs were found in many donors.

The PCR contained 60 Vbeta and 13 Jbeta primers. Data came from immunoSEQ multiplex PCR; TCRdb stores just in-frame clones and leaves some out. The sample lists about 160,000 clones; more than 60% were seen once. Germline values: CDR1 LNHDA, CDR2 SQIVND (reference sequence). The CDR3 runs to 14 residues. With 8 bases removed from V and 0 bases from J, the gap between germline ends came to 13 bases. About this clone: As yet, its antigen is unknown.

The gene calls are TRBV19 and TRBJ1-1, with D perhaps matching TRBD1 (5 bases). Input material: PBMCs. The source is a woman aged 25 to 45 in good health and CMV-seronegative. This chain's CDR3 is CASRFRQLNTEAFF. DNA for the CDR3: TGTGCCAGTCGATTCCGACAGCTGAACACTGAAGCTTTCTTT.